This T cell receptor (beta chain) was captured in a study of human T cells and chemical hapten exposure. Time point denoted: patch test 3, about 24 weeks after DPC sensitization. The treatment: therapeutic diphenylcyclopropenone sensitization with weekly scalp DPC. Sample donors consisted of patients with alopecia, aged 18 to 70 years, who were suitable for DPC. MiXCR was run by TCRdb on the RACE reads, yielding one entry per CDR3 protein. The sample includes about 170,000 distinct CDR3 sequences, about a quarter seen only once; the top ten take about 2%. V lost 4 bases, J lost 8 bases, and 9 bases stayed unmatched. The CDR3 runs 15 residues. The germline CDR1 and CDR2 sequences are LGHDT and YNNKEL (reference sequence).

Source: whole blood, taken in connection with sensitization to the hapten diphenylcyclopropenone (DPC). The V and J genes are TRBV3-1 and TRBJ2-1; 9 positions match TRBD2. This receptor was identified in a woman aged 18 to 35 with alopecia areata. Some clones in this sample may be carry-over from other donors' samples. CDR3 residues: CASSPGLAPTDEQFF. CDR3 DNA: TGTGCCAGCAGCCCGGGACTAGCCCCGACAGATGAGCAGTTCTTC.